This T cell receptor (beta chain) was retrieved from a study of blood T cell repertoires in COVID-19. Whole-study context: COVID-19 samples from acute and convalescent phases originated in the United States, Italy and Spain.

This clone has just a few counts. In assigning cohorts, the study relied on participant-reported clinical history. Clones were sequenced by immunoSEQ multiplex PCR, and TCRdb holds only the in-frame ones, with some missing. The sample contains around 380,000 clones, 80% to 90% of which appear only once. The receptor was derived from a man in his thirties or forties who had recovered from COVID-19. Sequenced material: PBMCs or T cells enriched from blood (not recorded which).

The CDR3 coding sequence is TGTGCCAGCAGCCTCGGACAGGGAAACTATGGCTACACCTTC. Translated: CASSLGQGNYGYTF. The chain employs TRBV13 and TRBJ1-2; 8 positions match TRBD1. The junction had 4 bases not matched to a gene; V was cut back by 5 bases and J by 2 bases. This CDR3 has 14 amino acids. In germline, CDR1 is PRHDT, CDR2 FYEKMQ (reference sequence).